Shown below are 2 T cell receptor beta chains from a single sample sequenced in a study of vaccination and CD4 T cells after COVID-19. Their antigen targets remain unknown. Documented treatment: approximately nine-day PBMC culture with coronavirus spike peptide pools or control peptides (ViraFEST assay). An Oncomine TCR Beta short-read assay was used to sequence the DNA from cultured CD4+ T cells. TCRdb re-called the PCR reads with MiXCR, one entry per CDR3 protein. Seen here are over 10,000 distinct CDR3 sequences, approximately 75% observed once, and the top ten hold over 25%. The specimen was CD4+ T cells from blood, cultured in vitro. These receptors were obtained from a human donor who had recovered from COVID-19.

V usage is TRBV10-2 and J usage is TRBJ2-6, with D hard to call. Per the germline V gene, CDR1 is WSHSY and CDR2 is SAAADI. This CDR3 comprises 13 residues. V dropped 7 bases and J dropped 1 base, with 5 bases sitting between them. The CDR3 protein is CASTRSGANVLTF. DNA of the CDR3: TGCGCCAGCACCCGATCTGGGGCCAACGTCCTGACTTTC.

In its sample, this clonotype was seen a few times. The chain has TRBV7-9 and TRBJ1-5; D is uncertain. Trimming took off 4 bases at V and 9 bases at J, with 10 bases between the two ends. CDR1 is SEHNR and CDR2 is FQNEAQ in the germline V gene (reference sequence). The CDR3 loop spans 12 amino acids. CDR3 sequence (DNA): TGTGCCAGCAGCTCGGTAGGGAGGCCCCAGCATTTT. Translation gives CASSSVGRPQHF.